Below, 19 T cell receptor beta chains from the same sample are listed, as sequenced in a study of blood T cell repertoires in COVID-19. Here immunoSEQ multiplex PCR was the method, and the copy in TCRdb shows in-frame clones only, minus some. The data contain some 120,000 clones, roughly 90% of them seen just once; the ten biggest clones take up approximately 8%. Sequencing used peripheral blood. The origin of the receptors is a man aged 50 to 60 with acute or convalescent COVID-19.

This clone was recorded only once. J is TRBJ2-7 and V is TRBV7-2, with 8 bases lining up with TRBD2. CDR3 length: 16 amino acids. Per the germline V gene, CDR1 is SGHTA and CDR2 is FQGNSA. The junction had 7 bases not matched to a gene; V was cut back by 1 base and J by 2 bases. For the CDR3, the DNA is TGTGCCAGCAGCTTAGTATCTGCGGGAGGCGCCTACGAGCAGTACTTC. Translated, it gives CASSLVSAGGAYEQYF.

The J gene is TRBJ1-1, the V gene TRBV11-3, with D possibly TRBD1 on 5 matching bases. V lost 4 bases to trimming and J lost 5 bases, with 11 bases between them. The CDR3 totals 13 residues. Germline V gene lookup returns CDR1 SGHNT and CDR2 YENEEA. The CDR3 DNA reads as TGTGCCAGCAGCTCAGGGAGGGCGACTGAAGCTTTCTTT. Translating gives CASSSGRATEAFF. Full variable domain (rest looked up from reference TRBV11-3 and TRBJ1-1): EAGVVQSPRYKIIEKKQPVAFWCNPISGHNTLYWYLQNLGQGPELLIRYENEEAVDDSQLPKDRFSAERLKGVDSTLKIQPAELGDSAVYLCASSSGRATEAFFGQGTRLTVV.

The chain is built from TRBV29-1 and TRBJ2-2; maybe TRBD2 (5 bases). V was shortened by 4 bases and J by 0 bases, with 6 bases between the two germline ends. The germline V gene encodes CDR1 SQVTM and CDR2 ANQGSEA. This CDR3 has 13 amino acids. The CDR3 spells CSVGRSNTGELFF. CDR3 DNA: TGCAGCGTTGGGAGGTCGAACACCGGGGAGCTGTTTTTT.

Concerning this clone itself: It is unclear where the CDR3 begins or ends on the DNA, so no DNA is shown, and the CDR3 is as TCRdb lists it. The rearrangement links TRBV12-2 to TRBJ2-3; TRBD1, the table's D call, lacks a check against the DNA. TRBV12-2 is assigned pseudogene status. The CDR3 contains 16 residues when both ends are counted. The CDR3 protein is CASRLVGQGACDTQYF.

The chain recombines TRBV5-8 with TRBJ2-5; tentatively, D is TRBD2 (5 bases). Germline values: CDR1 SGHTS, CDR2 YDEGEE. The V end was cut by 6 bases, the J end by 3 bases, with 18 bases between. This CDR3 has 15 amino acids. The CDR3 nucleotides read TGTGCCAGCACCCTCGGTGAGAGGGTTGAAGAGACCCAGTACTTC. It codes for CASTLGERVEETQYF. Full variable domain (remainder filled in from reference TRBV5-8 and TRBJ2-5): EAGVTQSPTHLIKTRGQQATLRCSPISGHTSVYWYQQALGLGLQFLLWYDEGEERNRGNFPPRFSGRQFPNYSSELNVNALELEDSALYLCASTLGERVEETQYFGPGTRLLVL.

The V and J genes are TRBV6-2 or TRBV6-3 and TRBJ2-6; 8 bases agree with TRBD2. J gave up 3 bases and V 5 bases, and 15 bases lay outside the gene matches. The CDR3 contains 19 residues. Looked up from germline, CDR1 is MNHEY and CDR2 is SVGEGT. Here the CDR3 reads CASSPPGLEGIYGANVLTF. The CDR3 region has the DNA TGTGCCAGCAGTCCCCCGGGACTAGAAGGGATATATGGGGCCAACGTCCTGACTTTC.

The chain recombines TRBV5-8 with TRBJ2-1; the match to TRBD2 covers 10 bases. V trimming: 3 bases; J trimming: 4 bases; junction bases outside the gene matches: 7. CDR3 length equals 16 residues. In germline, CDR1 is SGHTS, CDR2 YDEGEE. CDR3 loop: CASSYPGLASYNEQFF. As DNA, the CDR3 is TGTGCCAGCAGCTATCCGGGACTAGCGAGTTACAATGAGCAGTTCTTC.

This clone was observed a single time. The chain carries TRBV18 and TRBJ2-6; D is undetermined. Germline values: CDR1 KGHSH, CDR2 LQKENI. The CDR3 contains 17 residues. Trimming stripped 2 bases from V and 4 bases from J, with 15 bases between. DNA of the CDR3: TGTGCCAGCTCACCAAGGTACGCGGTACCCGGGGCCAACGTCCTGACTTTC. This encodes CASSPRYAVPGANVLTF.

The chain carries TRBV19 and TRBJ1-5; 7 bases map to TRBD1. Germline-derived CDR1 and CDR2 are LNHDA and SQIVND (reference sequence). V shed 5 bases and J 1 base; nucleotides not matched to a gene: 5. The CDR3 spans 15 residues. CDR3 DNA: TGTGCCAGTAGTTTGGACAGGTCGAGCAATCAGCCCCAGCATTTT. It translates to CASSLDRSSNQPQHF.

The chain is built from TRBV7-9 and TRBJ1-2; D not resolved. Trimming pared 5 bases from V and 2 bases from J, leaving 6 bases between. The CDR3 consists of 12 residues. Germline V CDR1 and CDR2: SEHNR, FQNEAQ (reference sequence). The CDR3 DNA follows: TGTGCCAGCAGCCCGCAGAACTATGGCTACACCTTC. This translates into CASSPQNYGYTF. The whole variable domain, remainder taken from reference TRBV7-9 and TRBJ1-2, is DTGVSQNPRHKITKRGQNVTFRCDPISEHNRLYWYRQTLGQGPEFLTYFQNEAQLEKSRLLSDRFSAERPKGSFSTLEIQRTEQGDSAMYLCASSPQNYGYTFGSGTRLTVV.

The V gene is TRBV30, the J gene TRBJ1-1; TRBD1 aligns across 8 bases. J was trimmed by 0 bases and V by 3 bases; bases with no gene match: 6. The CDR3 totals 15 residues. The germline gives CDR1 GTSNPN, CDR2 SVGIG (reference sequence). CDR3 bases: TGTGCCTGGAGGAGGACAGGGAAAGTGAACACTGAAGCTTTCTTT. Translating gives CAWRRTGKVNTEAFF.

In its sample, this clone was seen once. The rearrangement joins TRBV27 to TRBJ2-1; 12 bases align to TRBD2. Trimming cost V 7 bases and J 6 bases; bases outside gene matches: 19. CDR1 is MNHEY and CDR2 is SMNVEV in the germline V gene (reference sequence). The CDR3 spans 19 residues. DNA of the CDR3: TGTGCCAGCATAGGGGTAATGTGGAAACTAGCGGGAGGTTCCAATGAGCAGTTCTTC. As protein: CASIGVMWKLAGGSNEQFF.

This chain uses TRBV7-2 with TRBJ2-1, with a tentative D call TRBD2 (5 bases). Germline V lookup: CDR1 SGHTA, CDR2 FQGNSA. This CDR3 has 14 amino acids. V lost 1 base and J 8 bases, leaving 12 bases between the germline ends. DNA for the CDR3: TGTGCCAGCAGCTTAGTTCCCAGCGGTCATGAGCAGTTCTTC. Its translation: CASSLVPSGHEQFF.

This clone was observed a single time. The chain couples TRBV3-1 (or the pseudogene TRBV3-2) to TRBJ1-6; weak D call: TRBD1 (5 bases). The V end was cut by 1 base, the J end by 8 bases, with 12 bases between. The CDR3 is made up of 15 amino acids. Germline V gene sequence: CDR1 LGHDT, CDR2 YNNKEL (reference sequence). The CDR3, as DNA: TGTGCCAGCAGCCAAGGGGGGAGGGTTGATTCACCCCTCCACTTT. This codes for CASSQGGRVDSPLHF.

The V call is TRBV6-5, the J call TRBJ1-2; the D is unclear. CDR1 and CDR2 (germline): MNHEY, SVGAGI. The CDR3 runs 15 residues. The V and J ends lost 0 bases and 4 bases respectively, with 12 bases between them. This CDR3 reads CASSYSIWESYGYTF. CDR3 DNA sequence: TGTGCCAGCAGTTACTCGATTTGGGAGTCCTATGGCTACACCTTC.

The chain carries TRBV6-5 and TRBJ1-1; no firm D call. The length of the CDR3 is 10 residues. Trimming left V 6 bases short and J 8 bases short, with 7 bases between. Germline V gene sequence: CDR1 MNHEY, CDR2 SVGAGI. The CDR3 DNA is TGTGCCAGCAGCAGAAAAGAAGCTTTCTTT. It encodes CASSRKEAFF.

The chain recombines TRBV11-3 with TRBJ2-2; the match to TRBD1 covers 9 bases. V gave up 0 bases and J gave up 6 bases; unmatched junction bases: 5. The CDR3 sequence is 16 residues long. Germline CDR1 and CDR2: SGHNT and YENEEA. Written as DNA, the CDR3 is TGTGCCAGCAGCTTAGAAGTACGGACAGGGGCCGGGGAGCTGTTTTTT. Translation: CASSLEVRTGAGELFF.

The chain has TRBV7-2 and TRBJ2-7; unclear D gene. The V gene's germline CDR1 is SGHTA and CDR2 FQGNSA. V lost 5 bases, J lost 2 bases, and 10 bases lay in between. The CDR3 covers 13 residues. In DNA form, the CDR3 reads TGTGCCAGCAGCCCCAGTGGCCCCTACGAGCAGTACTTC. It encodes CASSPSGPYEQYF.

This clone is a singleton in its sample. The V gene is TRBV13, the J gene TRBJ2-5; 11 bases align to TRBD2. V was pared by 2 bases and J by 5 bases, with 16 bases of the junction left unmatched. From germline, CDR1 is PRHDT and CDR2 FYEKMQ (reference sequence). The CDR3 consists of 19 residues. CDR3 residues: CASSLTTYLAGGPLETQYF. DNA of the CDR3: TGTGCCAGCAGCTTAACAACATACTTAGCGGGAGGGCCCTTGGAGACCCAGTACTTC.